This TCR beta chain originates from a study of blood T cell repertoires in COVID-19. Study at large: Italy, Spain and the United States were the sources of the convalescent and acute COVID-19 samples.

How the authors handled the data: Reference gene primer amplification gave estimated nucleated cell counts. Generated by immunoSEQ multiplex PCR, the TCRdb table keeps only in-frame clones and is missing some. The V and J calls and clone size come from that table; D and trimming were worked out from the DNA. The data contain 390,000 or so clones, around 87% of them singletons. This clonotype originated in a woman in her twenties or thirties with COVID-19, enrolled during active disease. What was sequenced was peripheral blood.

The CDR3 is CASSLARTSGRASYEQYF. The CDR3 nucleotides are TGTGCCAGCAGCTTAGCGAGGACTAGCGGGAGGGCCTCCTACGAGCAGTACTTC. The chain employs TRBV7-2 and TRBJ2-7, with 15 bases that match TRBD2. With 0 bases clipped from V and 0 bases from J, the junction kept 3 bases outside the gene matches. There are 18 residues in the CDR3. Germline V gene data show CDR1 as SGHTA and CDR2 as FQGNSA.